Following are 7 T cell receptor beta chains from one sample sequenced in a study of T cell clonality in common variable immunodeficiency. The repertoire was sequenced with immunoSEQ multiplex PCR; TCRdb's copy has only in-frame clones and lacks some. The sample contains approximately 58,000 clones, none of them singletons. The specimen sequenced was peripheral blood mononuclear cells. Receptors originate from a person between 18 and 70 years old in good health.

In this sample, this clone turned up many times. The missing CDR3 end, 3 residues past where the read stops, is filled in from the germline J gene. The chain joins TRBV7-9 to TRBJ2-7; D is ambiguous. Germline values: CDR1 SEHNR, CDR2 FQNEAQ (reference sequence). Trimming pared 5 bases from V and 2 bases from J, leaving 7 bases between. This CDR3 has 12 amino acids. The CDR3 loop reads CASSAGTYEQYF. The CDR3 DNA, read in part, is TGTGCCAGCAGCGCAGGAACCTACGAG.

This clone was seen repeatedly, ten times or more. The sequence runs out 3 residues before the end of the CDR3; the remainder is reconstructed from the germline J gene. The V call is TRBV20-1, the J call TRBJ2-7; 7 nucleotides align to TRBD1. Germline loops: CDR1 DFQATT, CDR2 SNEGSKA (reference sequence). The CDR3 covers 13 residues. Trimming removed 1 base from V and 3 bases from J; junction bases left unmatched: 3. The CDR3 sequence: CSARGNRGYEQYF. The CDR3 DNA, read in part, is TGCAGTGCTAGAGGCAACAGGGGCTACGAG.

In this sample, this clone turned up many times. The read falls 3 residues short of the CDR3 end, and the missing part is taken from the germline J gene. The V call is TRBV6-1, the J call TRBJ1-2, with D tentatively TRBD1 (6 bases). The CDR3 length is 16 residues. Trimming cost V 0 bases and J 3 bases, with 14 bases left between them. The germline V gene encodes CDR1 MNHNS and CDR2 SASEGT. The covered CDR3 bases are TGTGCCAGCAGTGAAGCCGCCTGGGGGCTTGACTATGGC. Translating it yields CASSEAAWGLDYG. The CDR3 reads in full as CASSEAAWGLDYGYTF.

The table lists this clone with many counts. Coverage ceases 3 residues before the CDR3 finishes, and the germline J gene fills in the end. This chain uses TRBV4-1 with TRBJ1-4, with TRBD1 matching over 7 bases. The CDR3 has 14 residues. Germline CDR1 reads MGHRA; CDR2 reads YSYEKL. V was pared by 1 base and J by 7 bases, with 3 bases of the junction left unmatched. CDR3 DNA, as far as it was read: TGCGCCAGCAGCCAAGGAGGGGGCGGTGAAAAA. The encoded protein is CASSQGGGGEK. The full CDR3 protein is CASSQGGGGEKLFF.

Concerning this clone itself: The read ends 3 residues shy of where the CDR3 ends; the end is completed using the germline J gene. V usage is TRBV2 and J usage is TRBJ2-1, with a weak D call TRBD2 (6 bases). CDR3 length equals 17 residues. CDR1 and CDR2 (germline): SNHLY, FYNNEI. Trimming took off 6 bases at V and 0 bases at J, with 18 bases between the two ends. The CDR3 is CASRRNLAESSYNEQFF. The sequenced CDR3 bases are TGTGCCAGCAGGCGAAATTTAGCGGAAAGCTCCTACAATGAG.

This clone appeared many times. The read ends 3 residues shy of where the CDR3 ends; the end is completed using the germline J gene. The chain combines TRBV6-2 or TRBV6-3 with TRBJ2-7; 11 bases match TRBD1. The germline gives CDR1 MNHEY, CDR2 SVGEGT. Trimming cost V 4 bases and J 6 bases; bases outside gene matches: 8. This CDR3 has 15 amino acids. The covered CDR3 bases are TGTGCCAGCAGTTTTGAGGGACAGGGGGTCCTCGAG. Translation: CASSFEGQGVLE. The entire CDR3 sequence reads CASSFEGQGVLEQYF.

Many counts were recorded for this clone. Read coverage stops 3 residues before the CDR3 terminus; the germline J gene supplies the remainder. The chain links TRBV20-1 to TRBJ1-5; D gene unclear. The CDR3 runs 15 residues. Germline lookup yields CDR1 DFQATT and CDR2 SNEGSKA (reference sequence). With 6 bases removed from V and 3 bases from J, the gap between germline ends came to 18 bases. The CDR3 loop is CSAFSTAGSNQPQHF. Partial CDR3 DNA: TGCAGTGCCTTCTCTACGGCGGGGTCCAATCAGCCC.